This passage covers 10 T cell receptor beta chains from one sample sequenced in a study of blood T cell repertoires in COVID-19. Profiled with immunoSEQ multiplex PCR; TCRdb holds only in-frame clones, not every one. The data contain tens of thousands of clones, 90% of them singletons. What was sequenced was peripheral blood. Every receptor here comes from a human donor in a cohort sampled during active COVID-19.

CDR3 amino acids: CASSQETAATGELFF. The CDR3 nucleotides read TGTGCCAGCAGCCAAGAAACAGCCGCCACCGGGGAGCTGTTTTTT. The chain has TRBV4-2 and TRBJ2-2; D gene unclear. The CDR3 consists of 15 residues. Germline V CDR1 and CDR2: LGHNA, YNFKEQ. V dropped 0 bases and J dropped 4 bases, with 9 bases sitting between them.

This sequence joins TRBV6-2 or TRBV6-3 and TRBJ1-2, with 9 bases identical to TRBD1. From germline, CDR1 is MNHEY and CDR2 SVGEGT. The CDR3 loop spans 17 amino acids. J was trimmed by 0 bases and V by 1 base; bases with no gene match: 6. The CDR3 region is CASSYYQGQGPNYGYTF. CDR3 bases: TGTGCCAGCAGTTACTACCAGGGACAGGGACCTAACTATGGCTACACCTTC.

V is TRBV7-9 and J is TRBJ2-3; D may be TRBD2 (6 bases). From germline, CDR1 is SEHNR and CDR2 FQNEAQ (reference sequence). This CDR3 has 17 residues. The V gene lost 0 bases and the J gene lost 3 bases, with 16 bases spanning the gap. For the CDR3, the DNA is TGTGCCAGCAGCTTAGCCCCTACTAGCAAGGGAACAGATACGCAGTATTTT. This encodes CASSLAPTSKGTDTQYF.

V is TRBV5-4 and J is TRBJ2-3; D is perhaps TRBD2 (5 bases). CDR1 and CDR2 from the germline V gene are SGHNT and YYREEE (reference sequence). The CDR3 consists of 13 residues. V was cut by 3 bases and J by 0 bases, with 5 bases left in between. CDR3 sequence (DNA): TGTGCCAGCAGCTGGACTAGCACAGATACGCAGTATTTT. This codes for CASSWTSTDTQYF.

This chain connects TRBV7-2 to TRBJ1-1; a weak D match, TRBD1 (5 bases). Trimming cost V 5 bases and J 0 bases, with 13 bases left between them. Germline V lookup: CDR1 SGHTA, CDR2 FQGNSA. The CDR3 is 15 amino acids. The CDR3 reads CASSLRQNMNTEAFF. As DNA, the CDR3 is TGTGCCAGCAGCCTGCGACAGAACATGAACACTGAAGCTTTCTTT.

V gene TRBV14 combines with J gene TRBJ1-1; D not certain. This CDR3 comprises 14 residues. Trimming shortened V by 4 bases and J by 1 base, and 10 bases separated the two germline ends. Germline V gene data show CDR1 as SGHDN and CDR2 as FVKESK. In nucleotides, the CDR3 is TGTGCCAGCAGCCCCCGGGTCGCGAACACTGAAGCTTTCTTT. Its translation: CASSPRVANTEAFF.

This clone occurred once. The V gene is TRBV7-2, the J gene TRBJ2-5; a possible D gene is TRBD2 (5 bases). CDR3 size: 15 residues. CDR1 and CDR2 (germline): SGHTA, FQGNSA. V gave up 6 bases and J gave up 2 bases, with 16 bases separating them. This CDR3 reads CASRGGERRQETQYF. The CDR3 nucleotides are TGTGCCAGCAGAGGAGGAGAGCGGAGACAAGAGACCCAGTACTTC.

The chain carries TRBV12-5 and TRBJ2-3; 8 positions match TRBD2. Trimming took 6 bases from V and 2 from J; bases not matched to a gene: 7. CDR1 and CDR2 (germline): LGHNT, FRNRAP. The CDR3 extends over 15 amino acids. CDR3 protein: CASGISGELTDTQYF. Here the CDR3 DNA reads TGTGCTAGTGGGATTAGCGGGGAACTCACAGATACGCAGTATTTT.

J is TRBJ2-2 and V is TRBV2, with 8 nucleotides matching TRBD2. The V and J ends lost 10 bases and 1 base, in that order; junction bases with no gene match: 8. The CDR3 runs to 15 residues. Per germline, CDR1 SNHLY and CDR2 FYNNEI. CDR3 bases: TGTGCCACGCCGGGACTAGGGAGGAACACCGGGGAGCTGTTTTTT. This encodes CATPGLGRNTGELFF. The entire variable domain, with the rest obtained from reference TRBV2 and TRBJ2-2, is as follows: EPEVTQTPSHQVTQMGQEVILRCVPISNHLYFYWYRQILGQKVEFLVSFYNNEISEKSEIFDDQFSVERPDGSNFTLKIRSTKLEDSAMYFCATPGLGRNTGELFFGEGSRLTVL.

J is TRBJ1-2 and V is TRBV5-1; D uncertain. The CDR3 has 15 amino acids. Germline lookup yields CDR1 SGHRS and CDR2 YFSETQ. Trimming removed 4 bases from V and 2 bases from J, with 15 bases in between. The CDR3 coding sequence is TGCGCCAGCAGCCGAGGTCGGGGAGGAAACTATGGCTACACCTTC. It encodes CASSRGRGGNYGYTF.